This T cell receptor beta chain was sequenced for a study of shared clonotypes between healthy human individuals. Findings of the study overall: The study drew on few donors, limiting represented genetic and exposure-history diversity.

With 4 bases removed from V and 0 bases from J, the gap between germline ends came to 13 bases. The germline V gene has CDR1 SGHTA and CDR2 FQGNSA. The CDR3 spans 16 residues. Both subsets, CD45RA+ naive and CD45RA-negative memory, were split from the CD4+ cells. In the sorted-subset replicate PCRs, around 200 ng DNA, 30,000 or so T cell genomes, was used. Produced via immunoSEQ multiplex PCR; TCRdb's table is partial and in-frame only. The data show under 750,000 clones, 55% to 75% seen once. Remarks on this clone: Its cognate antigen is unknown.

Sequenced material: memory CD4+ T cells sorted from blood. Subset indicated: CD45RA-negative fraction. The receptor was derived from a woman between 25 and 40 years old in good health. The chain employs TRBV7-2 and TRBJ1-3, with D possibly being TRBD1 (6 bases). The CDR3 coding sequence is TGTGCCAGCAGCTCACGAAGACAGGCCTCTGGAAACACCATATATTTT. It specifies CASSSRRQASGNTIYF.